What follows is one TCR beta chain and its context. These data are taken from a study of blood T cell repertoires in COVID-19. As for the study in general: COVID-19 samples collected from the United States, Italy and Spain covered acute and convalescent phases. PBMCs, B-cell-depleted T cells, or T cells were the source of the cDNA or gDNA that made up the material.

Original analysis: By means of reference gene primer amplification, nucleated cell counts were estimated. Using immunoSEQ multiplex PCR, the repertoire was profiled, and TCRdb retains in-frame clones only, with some absent. That table is the source of V, J and clone size, and D and trimming were worked out from the DNA. This table has hundreds of thousands of clones, roughly 87% appearing once. The CDR3 covers 16 residues. Germline CDR1 is SGHTA and CDR2 is FQGNSA. V shed 5 bases, J shed 4 bases, and the junction held 9 bases outside the gene matches. The chain combines TRBV7-2 with TRBJ1-5; TRBD1 agrees at 9 bases. Sequencing input: peripheral blood. This TCR came from a man in his sixties who had recovered from COVID-19. Here the CDR3 DNA reads TGTGCCAGCAGCGAGCGAACCGGGACAGGGAATCAGCCCCAGCATTTT. It yields the protein CASSERTGTGNQPQHF. Together with reference TRBV7-2 and TRBJ1-5, the CDR3 gives the full variable domain: GAGVSQSPSNKVTEKGKDVELRCDPISGHTALYWYRQSLGQGLEFLIYFQGNSAPDKSGLPSDRFSAERTGGSVSTLTIQRTQQEDSAVYLCASSERTGTGNQPQHFGDGTRLSIL.